This TCR beta chain derives from a study of identical twins. This clonotype has a count of ten or more. The V gene's germline CDR1 is SGHTA and CDR2 FQGNSA. The CDR3 runs 16 residues. J was trimmed by 6 bases and V by 2 bases; bases with no gene match: 8. TCRdb re-called the 5' RACE reads through MiXCR, storing one row per CDR3 protein. Of some 560,000 distinct CDR3 sequences detected, approximately 9.6% appear once; the ten largest clones hold 2.5% to 3%. These data also featured in a second study, about yellow fever vaccine responses in identical twins.

This receptor was identified in a woman between 18 and 30 years old in good health. The chain is built from TRBV7-2 and TRBJ2-1; 9 nucleotides align to TRBD1. Sequencing was performed on PBMCs. Here the CDR3 DNA reads TGTGCCAGCAGCTTACAGGGACAGGGACAACTCAATGAGCAGTTCTTC. Protein: CASSLQGQGQLNEQFF.